What follows is one T cell receptor beta chain and its context. Using immunoSEQ multiplex PCR, the repertoire was profiled, and TCRdb retains in-frame clones only, with some absent. The sample lists roughly 100,000 clones, around 75% occurring once. The sample originates from a study of CD8 T cell repertoires and HIV-1 epitope variants. Across the whole study: Each of Twenty-five Gag and Nef epitope peptides stimulated a separate culture. Controls included no peptide, Ebola AY9 epitope, and a CMV, EBV, flu pool. Tested: three Gag epitope families, Nef HW9 and YT9. Enriched T cells were co-cultured with equal autologous T cell-negative cells.

Per the germline V gene, CDR1 is SNHLY and CDR2 is FYNNEI. The CDR3 spans 15 residues. V gave up 6 bases and J gave up 5 bases; unmatched junction bases: 7. The source of this sequence is a male donor with HIV. Source material: uncultured baseline CD8+ T cells from peripheral blood mononuclear cells (PBMCs). V usage is TRBV2 and J usage is TRBJ2-7, with 13 bases fitting TRBD2. CDR3 sequence (DNA): TGTGCCAGCAGGAAAACTAGCGGGGGGGCTGACGAGCAGTACTTC. This sequence encodes CASRKTSGGADEQYF.